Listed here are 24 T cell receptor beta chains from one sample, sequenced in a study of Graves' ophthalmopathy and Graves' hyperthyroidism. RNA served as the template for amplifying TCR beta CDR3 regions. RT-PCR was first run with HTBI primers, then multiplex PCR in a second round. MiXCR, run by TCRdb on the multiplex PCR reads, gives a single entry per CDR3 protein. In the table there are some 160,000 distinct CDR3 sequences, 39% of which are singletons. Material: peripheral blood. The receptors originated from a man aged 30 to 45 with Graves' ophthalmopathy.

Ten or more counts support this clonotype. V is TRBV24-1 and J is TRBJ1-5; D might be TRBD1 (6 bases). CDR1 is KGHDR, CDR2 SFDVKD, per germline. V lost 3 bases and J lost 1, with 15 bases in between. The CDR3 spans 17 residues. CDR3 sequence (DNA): TGTGCCACCAGTGATGCGACTGCCAGGGGAAGCAATCAGCCCCAGCATTTT. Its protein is CATSDATARGSNQPQHF.

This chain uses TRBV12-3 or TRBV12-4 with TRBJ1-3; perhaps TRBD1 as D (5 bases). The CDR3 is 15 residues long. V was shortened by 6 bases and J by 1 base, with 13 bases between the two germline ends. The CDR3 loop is CASSPLRQSGNTIYF. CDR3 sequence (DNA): TGTGCCAGCAGCCCCCTTCGACAGTCTGGAAACACCATATATTTT.

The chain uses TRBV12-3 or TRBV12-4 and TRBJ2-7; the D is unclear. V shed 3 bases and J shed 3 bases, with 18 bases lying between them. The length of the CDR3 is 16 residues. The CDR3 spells CASSFKGSPENYEQYF. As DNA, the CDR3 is TGTGCCAGCAGTTTTAAAGGGTCCCCCGAAAACTACGAGCAGTACTTC.

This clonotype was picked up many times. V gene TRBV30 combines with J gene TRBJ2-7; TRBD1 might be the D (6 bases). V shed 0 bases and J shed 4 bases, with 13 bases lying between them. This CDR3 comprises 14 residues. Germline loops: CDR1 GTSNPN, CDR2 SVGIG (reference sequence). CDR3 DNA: TGTGCCTGGAGTGTAACAGGGCGACTGTACGAGCAGTACTTC. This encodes CAWSVTGRLYEQYF.

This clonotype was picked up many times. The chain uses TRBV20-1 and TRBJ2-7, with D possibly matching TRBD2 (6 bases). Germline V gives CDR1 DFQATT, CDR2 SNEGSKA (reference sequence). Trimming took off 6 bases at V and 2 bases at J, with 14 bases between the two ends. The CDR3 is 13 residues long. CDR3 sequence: CSAAGGAAYEQYF. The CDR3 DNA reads TGCAGTGCCGCCGGGGGAGCTGCCTACGAGCAGTACTTC.

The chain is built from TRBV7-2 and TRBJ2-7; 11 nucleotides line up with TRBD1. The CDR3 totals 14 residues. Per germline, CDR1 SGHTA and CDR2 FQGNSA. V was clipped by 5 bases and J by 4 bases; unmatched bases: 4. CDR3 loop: CASSADRGRYEQYF. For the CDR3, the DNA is TGTGCCAGCAGCGCGGACAGGGGGCGGTACGAGCAGTACTTC.

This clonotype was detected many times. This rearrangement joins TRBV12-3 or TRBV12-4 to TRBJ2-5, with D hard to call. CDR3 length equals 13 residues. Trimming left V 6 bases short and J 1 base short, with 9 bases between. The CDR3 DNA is TGTGCCAGCAGCGAGTACATCCAAGAGACCCAGTACTTC. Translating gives CASSEYIQETQYF.

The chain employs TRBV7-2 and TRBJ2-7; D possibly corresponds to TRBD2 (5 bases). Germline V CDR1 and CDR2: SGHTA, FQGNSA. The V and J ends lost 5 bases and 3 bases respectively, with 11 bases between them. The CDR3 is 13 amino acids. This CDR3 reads CASSPGLLYEQYF. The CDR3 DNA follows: TGTGCCAGCAGCCCTGGACTTCTCTACGAGCAGTACTTC.

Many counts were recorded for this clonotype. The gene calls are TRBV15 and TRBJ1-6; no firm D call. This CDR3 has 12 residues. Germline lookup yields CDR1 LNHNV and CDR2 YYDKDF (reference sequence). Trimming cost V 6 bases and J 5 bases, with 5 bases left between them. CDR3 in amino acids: CATSTDNSPLHF. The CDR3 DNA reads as TGTGCCACCAGTACAGATAATTCACCCCTCCACTTT. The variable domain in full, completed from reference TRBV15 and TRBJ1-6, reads DAMVIQNPRYQVTQFGKPVTLSCSQTLNHNVMYWYQQKSSQAPKLLFHYYDKDFNNEADTPDNFQSRRPNTSFCFLDIRSPGLGDTAMYLCATSTDNSPLHFGNGTRLTVT.

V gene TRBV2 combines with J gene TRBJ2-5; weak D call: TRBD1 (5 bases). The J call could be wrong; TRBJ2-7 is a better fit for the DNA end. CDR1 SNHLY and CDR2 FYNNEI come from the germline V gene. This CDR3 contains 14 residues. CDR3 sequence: CASSGQGVSYEQYF. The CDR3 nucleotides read TGTGCCAGCAGTGGGCAGGGCGTTTCCTACGAGCAGTACTTC.

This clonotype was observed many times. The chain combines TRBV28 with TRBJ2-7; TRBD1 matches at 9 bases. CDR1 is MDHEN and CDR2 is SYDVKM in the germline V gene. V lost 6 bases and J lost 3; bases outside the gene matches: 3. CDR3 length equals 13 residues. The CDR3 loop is CASSSDRGYEQYF. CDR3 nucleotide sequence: TGTGCCAGCAGCTCGGACAGGGGCTACGAGCAGTACTTC. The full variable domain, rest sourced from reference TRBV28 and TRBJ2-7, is DVKVTQSSRYLVKRTGEKVFLECVQDMDHENMFWYRQDPGLGLRLIYFSYDVKMKEKGDIPEGYSVSREKKERFSLILESASTNQTSMYLCASSSDRGYEQYFGPGTRLTVT.

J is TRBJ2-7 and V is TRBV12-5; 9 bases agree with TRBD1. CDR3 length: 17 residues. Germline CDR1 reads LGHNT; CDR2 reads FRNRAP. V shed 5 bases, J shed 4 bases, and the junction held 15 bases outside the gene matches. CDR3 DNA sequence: TGTGCTAGTGGTATTAGCCGCCGGGACAGGGTCGGGTACGAGCAGTACTTC. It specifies CASGISRRDRVGYEQYF.

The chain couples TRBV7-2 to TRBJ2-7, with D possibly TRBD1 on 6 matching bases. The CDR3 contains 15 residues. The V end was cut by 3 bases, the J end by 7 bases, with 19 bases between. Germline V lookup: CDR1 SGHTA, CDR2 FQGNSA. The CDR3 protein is CASSLGSQGLGEQYF. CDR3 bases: TGTGCCAGCAGCTTGGGTTCACAGGGTTTGGGAGAGCAGTACTTC.

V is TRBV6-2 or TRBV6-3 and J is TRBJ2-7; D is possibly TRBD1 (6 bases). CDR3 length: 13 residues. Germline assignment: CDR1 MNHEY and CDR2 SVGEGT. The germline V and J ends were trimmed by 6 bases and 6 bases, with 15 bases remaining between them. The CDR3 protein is CASRDSLVLEQYF. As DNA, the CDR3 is TGTGCCAGCAGGGACAGCCTTGTCCTCGAGCAGTACTTC.

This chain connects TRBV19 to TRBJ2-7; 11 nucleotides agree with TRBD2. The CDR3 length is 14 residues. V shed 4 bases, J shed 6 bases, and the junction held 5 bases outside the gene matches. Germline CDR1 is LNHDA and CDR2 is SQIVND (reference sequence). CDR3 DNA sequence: TGTGCCAGTAGTACACTAGCGGGAGTAGGCGAGCAGTACTTC. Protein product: CASSTLAGVGEQYF.

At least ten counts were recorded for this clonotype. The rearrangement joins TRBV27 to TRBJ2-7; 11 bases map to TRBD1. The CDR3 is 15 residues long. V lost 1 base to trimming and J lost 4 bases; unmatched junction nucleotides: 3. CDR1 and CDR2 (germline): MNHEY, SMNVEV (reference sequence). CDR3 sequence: CASSLFGQGAYEQYF. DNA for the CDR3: TGTGCCAGCAGTTTATTCGGACAGGGGGCTTACGAGCAGTACTTC.

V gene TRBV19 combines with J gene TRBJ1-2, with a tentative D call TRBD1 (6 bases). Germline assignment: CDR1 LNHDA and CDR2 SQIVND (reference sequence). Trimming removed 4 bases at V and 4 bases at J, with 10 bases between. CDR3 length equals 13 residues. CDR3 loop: CASSTTGPYGYTF. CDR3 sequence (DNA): TGTGCCAGTAGTACGACAGGACCCTATGGCTACACCTTC.

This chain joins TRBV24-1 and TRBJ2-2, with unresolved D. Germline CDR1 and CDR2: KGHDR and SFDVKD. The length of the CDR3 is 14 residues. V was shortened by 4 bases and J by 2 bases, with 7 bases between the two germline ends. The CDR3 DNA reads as TGTGCCACCAGTGACGCAGGCAACACCGGGGAGCTGTTTTTT. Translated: CATSDAGNTGELFF.

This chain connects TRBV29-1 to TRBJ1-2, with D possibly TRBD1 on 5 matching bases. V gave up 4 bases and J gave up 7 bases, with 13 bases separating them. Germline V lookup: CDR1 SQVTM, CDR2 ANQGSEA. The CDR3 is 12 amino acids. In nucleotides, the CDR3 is TGCAGCGTTGGGGGGGTCAGCTGTGGCTACACCTTC. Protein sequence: CSVGGVSCGYTF. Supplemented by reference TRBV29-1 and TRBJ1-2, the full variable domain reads SAVISQKPSRDICQRGTSLTIQCQVDSQVTMMFWYRQQPGQSLTLIATANQGSEATYESGFVIDKFPISRPNLTFSTLTVSNMSPEDSSIYLCSVGGVSCGYTFGSGTRLTVV.

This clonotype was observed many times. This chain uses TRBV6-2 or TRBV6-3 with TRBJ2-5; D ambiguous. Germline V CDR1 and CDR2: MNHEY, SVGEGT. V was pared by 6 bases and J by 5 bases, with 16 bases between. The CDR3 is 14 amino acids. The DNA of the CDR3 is TGTGCCAGCAGCCCAGTTGGGTGGGTCGAGACCCAGTACTTC. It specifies CASSPVGWVETQYF.

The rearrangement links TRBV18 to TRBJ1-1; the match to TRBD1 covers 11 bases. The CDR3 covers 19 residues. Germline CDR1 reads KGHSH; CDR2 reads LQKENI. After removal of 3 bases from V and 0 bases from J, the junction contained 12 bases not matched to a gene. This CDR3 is CASSPDRGLFSRMNTEAFF. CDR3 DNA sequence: TGTGCCAGCTCACCGGACAGGGGGCTTTTTTCTAGGATGAACACTGAAGCTTTCTTT.

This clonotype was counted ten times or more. CDR3 nucleotides: TGTGCCAGCAGCAGACAGGGGGCGCGGGAGCAGTACTTC. It codes for CASSRQGAREQYF. The chain uses TRBV7-2 and TRBJ2-7, with 10 bases aligning to TRBD1. This CDR3 region has 13 residues. V shed 5 bases, J shed 7 bases, and the junction held 5 bases outside the gene matches. The germline V gene encodes CDR1 SGHTA and CDR2 FQGNSA.

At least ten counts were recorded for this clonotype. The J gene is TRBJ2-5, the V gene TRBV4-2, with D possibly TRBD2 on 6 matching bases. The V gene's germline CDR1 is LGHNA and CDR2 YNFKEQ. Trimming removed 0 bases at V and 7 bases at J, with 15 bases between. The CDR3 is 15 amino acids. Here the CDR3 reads CASSQDPEGLGTQYF. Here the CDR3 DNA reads TGTGCCAGCAGCCAAGATCCGGAGGGATTGGGGACCCAGTACTTC.

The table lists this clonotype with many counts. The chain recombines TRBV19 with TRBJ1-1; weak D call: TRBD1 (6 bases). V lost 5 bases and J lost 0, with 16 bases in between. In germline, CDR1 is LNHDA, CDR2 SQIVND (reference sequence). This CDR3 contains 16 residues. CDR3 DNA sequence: TGTGCCAGTAGTGCCGTGGACAGAATCGTGAACACTGAAGCTTTCTTT. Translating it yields CASSAVDRIVNTEAFF.